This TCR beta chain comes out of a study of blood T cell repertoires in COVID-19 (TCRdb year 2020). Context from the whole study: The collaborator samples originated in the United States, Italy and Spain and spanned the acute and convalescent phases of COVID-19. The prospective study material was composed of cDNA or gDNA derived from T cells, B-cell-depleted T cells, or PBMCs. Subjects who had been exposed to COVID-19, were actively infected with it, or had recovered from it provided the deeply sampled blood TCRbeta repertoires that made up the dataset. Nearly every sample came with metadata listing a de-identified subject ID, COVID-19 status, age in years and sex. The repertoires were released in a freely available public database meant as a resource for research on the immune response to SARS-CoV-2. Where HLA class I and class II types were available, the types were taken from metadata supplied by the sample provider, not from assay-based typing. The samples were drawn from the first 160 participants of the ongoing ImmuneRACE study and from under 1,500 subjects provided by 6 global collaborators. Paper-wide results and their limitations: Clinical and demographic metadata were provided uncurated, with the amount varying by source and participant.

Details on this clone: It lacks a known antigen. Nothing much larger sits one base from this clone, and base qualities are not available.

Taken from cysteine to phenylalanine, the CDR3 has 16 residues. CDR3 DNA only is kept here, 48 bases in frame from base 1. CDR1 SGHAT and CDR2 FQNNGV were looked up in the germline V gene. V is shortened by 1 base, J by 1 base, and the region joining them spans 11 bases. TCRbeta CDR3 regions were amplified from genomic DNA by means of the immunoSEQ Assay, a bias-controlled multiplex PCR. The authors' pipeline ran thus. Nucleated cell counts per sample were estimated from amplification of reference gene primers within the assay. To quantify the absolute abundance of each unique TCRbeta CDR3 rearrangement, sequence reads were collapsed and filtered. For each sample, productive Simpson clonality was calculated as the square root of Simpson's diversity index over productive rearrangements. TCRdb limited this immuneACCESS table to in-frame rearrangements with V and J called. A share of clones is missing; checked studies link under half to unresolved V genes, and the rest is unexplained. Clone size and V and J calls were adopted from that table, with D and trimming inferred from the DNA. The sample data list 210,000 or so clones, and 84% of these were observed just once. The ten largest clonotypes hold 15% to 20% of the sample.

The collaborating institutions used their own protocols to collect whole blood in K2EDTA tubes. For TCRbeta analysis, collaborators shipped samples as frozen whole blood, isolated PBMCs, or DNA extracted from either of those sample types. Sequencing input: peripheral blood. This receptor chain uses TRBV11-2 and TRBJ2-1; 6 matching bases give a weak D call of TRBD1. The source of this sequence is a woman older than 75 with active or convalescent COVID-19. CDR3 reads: CASSLVRGWSYNEQFF. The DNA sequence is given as TGTGCCAGCAGCTTAGTCAGGGGCTGGTCCTACAATGAGCAGTTCTTC.